This is a list of T cell receptor beta chains from one sample in a study of radiation and T cells in renal cell carcinoma. The table came from immunoSEQ multiplex PCR; TCRdb's copy has only in-frame clones and leaves some out. The table lists about 140,000 clones, less than 85% of them singletons. Sequenced here: blood, sampled from a patient whose treatment included radiotherapy and nephrectomy. The receptors here all came from a woman between 45 and 65 years old with renal cell carcinoma. CDR3s include the opening cysteine and the closing phenylalanine or tryptophan. D genes are given only for firm matches. Clone size is not always given. Where it is, it says once, few, many or a class for expanded clones.

V gene	clone size	J gene	D gene	CDR3 protein	CDR3 DNA
TRBV28	-	TRBJ1-5	TRBD1	CASSLSGTGSYSNQPQHF	TGTGCCAGCAGTTTATCTGGGACAGGGTCATATAGCAATCAGCCCCAGCATTTT
TRBV2	-	TRBJ1-3	-	CASRTDTVGNTIYF	TGTGCCAGCAGAACAGACACAGTTGGAAACACCATATATTTT
TRBV2	-	TRBJ1-1	-	CASCKGAGTEAFF	TGTGCCAGCTGTAAAGGTGCGGGAACTGAAGCTTTCTTT
TRBV7-2	-	TRBJ2-5	TRBD2	CASSRGLAVPFRETQYF	TGTGCCAGCAGCCGGGGACTAGCGGTCCCCTTTAGGGAGACCCAGTACTTC
TRBV7-3	-	TRBJ2-1	-	CASSPLPSSYEQFF	TGTGCCAGCAGCCCGCTCCCCTCGAGCTACGAGCAGTTCTTC
TRBV4-3	-	TRBJ2-7	-	CASSQDFGGPVYEQYF	TGCGCCAGCAGCCAAGATTTCGGGGGGCCCGTCTACGAGCAGTACTTC
TRBV19	-	TRBJ2-1	TRBD2	CASSISGRAWNEQFF	TGTGCCAGTAGTATTTCCGGGAGGGCCTGGAATGAGCAGTTCTTC
TRBV2	-	TRBJ2-1	TRBD2	CASTRLAGGPNEQFF	TGTGCCAGCACTAGACTAGCGGGTGGCCCGAATGAGCAGTTCTTC
TRBV19	-	TRBJ2-2	TRBD2	CASRRLAGHNTGELFF	TGTGCCAGTAGAAGACTAGCGGGCCATAACACCGGGGAGCTGTTTTTT
TRBV5-1	-	TRBJ1-1	-	CASSSRSGTNTEAFF	TGCGCCAGCAGCTCAAGGTCCGGTACGAACACTGAAGCTTTCTTT
TRBV9	-	TRBJ1-2	-	CASSVAEYYGYTF	TGTGCCAGCAGCGTAGCCGAGTACTATGGCTACACCTTC
TRBV16	-	TRBJ1-2	TRBD1	CASSRKVDRAQGYGYTF	TGTGCCAGCAGCCGCAAAGTGGACAGGGCGCAGGGCTATGGCTACACCTTC
TRBV4-1	-	TRBJ1-1	TRBD1	CASSQGRNRGLENTEAFF	TGCGCCAGCAGCCAAGGTAGGAACAGGGGGTTAGAGAACACTGAAGCTTTCTTT
TRBV19	-	TRBJ1-5	TRBD1	CASSIDTGAFQPQHF	TGTGCCAGTAGTATAGATACAGGGGCTTTTCAGCCCCAGCATTTT
TRBV18	-	TRBJ1-5	-	CASSPGAQPQHF	TGTGCCAGCTCACCCGGGGCTCAGCCCCAGCATTTT
TRBV6-4	-	TRBJ2-3	TRBD2	CASRRLAGGYTDTQYF	TGTGCCAGCAGACGTCTAGCGGGAGGATACACAGATACGCAGTATTTT
TRBV7-9	-	TRBJ1-4	-	CASSLGQGSEKLFF	TGTGCCAGCAGCTTAGGGCAGGGGAGTGAAAAACTGTTTTTT
TRBV29-1	-	TRBJ2-1	-	CSVLVGGGYNEQFF	TGCAGCGTCCTCGTCGGGGGTGGATACAATGAGCAGTTCTTC
TRBV7-8	few	TRBJ2-2	TRBD2	CASSLYSGGNTGELFF	TGTGCCAGCAGCTTATACAGCGGGGGGAACACCGGGGAGCTGTTTTTT
TRBV4-3	-	TRBJ1-2	-	CASSQDGGPRAHGYTF	TGCGCCAGCAGCCAAGATGGGGGGCCCCGGGCCCATGGCTACACCTTC
TRBV2	-	TRBJ1-4	TRBD1	CASRLGQGHEKLFF	TGTGCCAGCAGGTTGGGACAGGGTCATGAAAAACTGTTTTTT
TRBV10-3	-	TRBJ2-3	-	CAISAGRGSADTQYF	TGTGCCATCAGTGCGGGCAGGGGATCTGCAGATACGCAGTATTTT
TRBV2	-	TRBJ1-1	-	CASSDRYLDLNTEAFF	TGTGCCAGCAGCGACAGATATCTAGATCTGAACACTGAAGCTTTCTTT
TRBV9	once	TRBJ2-5	-	CASSVTGAGGETQYF	TGTGCCAGCAGCGTAACGGGCGCGGGTGGTGAGACCCAGTACTTC
TRBV6-5	-	TRBJ1-5	-	CASSSGGRQPQHF	TGTGCCAGCAGTTCCGGGGGTCGGCAGCCCCAGCATTTT
TRBV5-1	-	TRBJ1-6	-	CASSLGPATGPNSPLHF	TGCGCCAGCAGCTTGGGCCCCGCAACAGGACCTAATTCACCCCTCCACTTT
TRBV6-1	once	TRBJ1-1	TRBD1	CASSGKTGMNTEAFF	TGTGCCAGCAGTGGCAAGACAGGGATGAACACTGAAGCTTTCTTT
TRBV11-1	-	TRBJ2-2	-	CASSRDRPNTGELFF	TGTGCCAGCAGCCGGGACCGCCCGAACACCGGGGAGCTGTTTTTT
TRBV7-2	-	TRBJ2-5	TRBD2	CASKWTSGGETQYF	TGTGCCAGCAAGTGGACTAGCGGAGGAGAGACCCAGTACTTC
TRBV7-2	-	TRBJ2-3	-	CASSLDGDLNTDTQYF	TGTGCCAGCAGCTTAGATGGGGACCTAAACACAGATACGCAGTATTTT
TRBV2	few	TRBJ1-5	-	CASSDRGFGNQPQHF	TGTGCCAGCAGTGACAGGGGTTTCGGCAATCAGCCCCAGCATTTT
TRBV5-5	-	TRBJ2-1	-	CASSLGRGNEQFF	TGTGCCAGCAGCTTGGGGAGAGGCAATGAGCAGTTCTTC
TRBV5-1	-	TRBJ1-2	-	CASSLSPDGNYGYTF	TGCGCCAGCAGCTTGTCCCCAGACGGAAACTATGGCTACACCTTC
TRBV28	-	TRBJ1-5	TRBD1	CASSEHRGDVGNQPQHF	TGTGCCAGCAGTGAACACAGGGGCGACGTTGGGAATCAGCCCCAGCATTTT
TRBV16	-	TRBJ2-7	TRBD2	CASSQSSGRLSEQYF	TGTGCCAGCAGCCAATCGAGCGGGAGATTATCCGAGCAGTACTTC
TRBV7-9	-	TRBJ1-1	-	CASSLNTEAFF	TGTGCCAGCAGCTTAAACACTGAAGCTTTCTTT
TRBV7-9	-	TRBJ2-5	-	CASSLDLGPETQYF	TGTGCCAGCAGCTTAGATTTGGGGCCAGAGACCCAGTACTTC
TRBV19	-	TRBJ1-2	TRBD1	CASSAGQMDYGYTF	TGTGCCAGTAGTGCGGGACAGATGGACTATGGCTACACCTTC
TRBV5-5	-	TRBJ1-6	TRBD1	CASILDRGNSPLHF	TGTGCCAGCATCTTGGACAGGGGTAATTCACCCCTCCACTTT
TRBV30	-	TRBJ2-3	-	CAWSVGGATDTQYF	TGTGCCTGGAGTGTTGGGGGGGCCACAGATACGCAGTATTTT
TRBV30	-	TRBJ1-1	TRBD1	CAWNKGQELFEAFF	TGTGCCTGGAATAAAGGACAGGAACTATTTGAAGCTTTCTTT
TRBV5-6	-	TRBJ2-3	TRBD2	CASSLSRGSVADTQYF	TGTGCCAGCAGCTTGTCCCGCGGGAGTGTCGCAGATACGCAGTATTTT
TRBV19	-	TRBJ2-1	TRBD2	CASSIAGGRDEQFF	TGTGCCAGTAGTATAGCGGGAGGGAGGGATGAGCAGTTCTTC
TRBV5-1	-	TRBJ2-7	-	CASSLGDRRDEQYF	TGCGCCAGCAGCTTGGGAGACAGGAGAGACGAGCAGTACTTC
TRBV19	once	TRBJ1-5	TRBD1	CASSERTGGLNF	TGTGCCAGTAGCGAAAGGACAGGAGGATTGAATTTT
TRBV14	few	TRBJ1-1	-	CASRPDRTEAFF	TGTGCCAGCAGACCCGACAGAACCGAAGCTTTCTTT
TRBV19	-	TRBJ2-7	TRBD2	CASSMGGVNEQYF	TGTGCCAGTAGTATGGGGGGGGTCAACGAGCAGTACTTC
TRBV27	few	TRBJ1-2	-	CASSLSGYGYTF	TGTGCCAGCAGTTTAAGTGGCTATGGCTACACCTTC
TRBV23-1	few	TRBJ2-7	-	CASSQGGHEQYF	TGCGCCAGCAGTCAAGGGGGGCACGAGCAGTACTTC
TRBV11-2	-	TRBJ2-5	TRBD1	CASTHLGQQETQYF	TGTGCCAGCACCCACCTGGGACAGCAAGAGACCCAGTACTTC